This TCR beta chain comes out of a study of cytomegalovirus exposure and HLA in healthy donors. Findings of the study overall: The majority of TCR sequences were rare, yet some public TCRs appeared in many donors. Under in vitro conditions, a few CMV-associated chains were confirmed as specific for CMV antigens.

The CDR3 is 15 amino acids. In germline, CDR1 is KGHSH, CDR2 LQKENI. V was clipped by 1 base and J by 1 base; unmatched bases: 3. Of note for this clone: The antigen remains undetermined.

Method: immunoSEQ multiplex PCR; TCRdb's copy keeps in-frame clones and lacks some. The sample lists 150,000 or so clones; 90% were seen once. The chain recombines TRBV18 with TRBJ1-1; 7 positions agree with TRBD1. The sequence was collected from a woman in her 30s in good health and CMV-seropositive. The sample consisted of PBMCs. The CDR3 nucleotides read TGTGCCAGCTCACCACAGGGGGCCGGGAACACTGAAGCTTTCTTT. Translating gives CASSPQGAGNTEAFF.